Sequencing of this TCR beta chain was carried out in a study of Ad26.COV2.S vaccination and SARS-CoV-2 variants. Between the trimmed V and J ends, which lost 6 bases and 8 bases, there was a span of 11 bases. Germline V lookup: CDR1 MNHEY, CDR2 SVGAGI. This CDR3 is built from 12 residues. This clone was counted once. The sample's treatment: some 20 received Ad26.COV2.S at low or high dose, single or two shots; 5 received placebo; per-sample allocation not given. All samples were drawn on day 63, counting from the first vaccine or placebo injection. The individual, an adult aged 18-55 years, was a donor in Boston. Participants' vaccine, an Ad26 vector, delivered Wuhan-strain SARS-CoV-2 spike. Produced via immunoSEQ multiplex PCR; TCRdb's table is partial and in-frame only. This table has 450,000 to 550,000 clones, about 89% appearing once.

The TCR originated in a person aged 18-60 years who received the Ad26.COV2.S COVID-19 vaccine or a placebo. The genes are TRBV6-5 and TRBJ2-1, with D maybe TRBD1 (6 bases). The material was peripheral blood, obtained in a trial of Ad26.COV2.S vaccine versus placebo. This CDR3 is CASSVRGDEQFF. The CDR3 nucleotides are TGTGCCAGCAGCGTCAGGGGCGATGAGCAGTTCTTC.